Following are 9 T cell receptor beta chains from one sample sequenced in a study of a mutant IDH1 vaccine in newly diagnosed glioma (TCRdb year 2021). The time point label here, explained by the study, means: week 5, during vaccination. Every vaccine dose consisted of 300 ug of a 20-mer mutant IDH1 peptide in Montanide, administered subcutaneously together with topical imiquimod. Libraries came from the immunoSEQ multiplex PCR assay. The table comes from immuneACCESS by way of TCRdb, which keeps in-frame sequences with V and J called. Part of the clones is missing from these tables; in studies checked, under half for an unresolved V gene and the rest for unknown reasons. Counted in this sample were around 52,000 clones; about 87% of them appeared once. The ten largest clones take up about 5% of the sample. The antigens for these receptors are not known. The material sequenced was PBMCs, taken from a glioma patient whose treatment included an IDH1 peptide vaccine. The source is a woman aged 40 to 50 with glioma.

V usage is TRBV7-9 and J usage is TRBJ1-5; TRBD1 might be the D (6 bases). This CDR3 region has 13 residues. Germline V gene sequence: CDR1 SEHNR, CDR2 FQNEAQ (reference sequence). Trimming took 1 base from V and 6 from J, leaving 7 bases between them. The CDR3 loop reads CASSLGGPQPQHF. For the CDR3, the DNA is TGTGCCAGCAGCTTAGGGGGGCCTCAGCCCCAGCATTTT.

V usage is TRBV13 and J usage is TRBJ1-3; TRBD1 matches 7 bases. CDR3 length equals 16 residues. Germline CDR1 PRHDT, CDR2 FYEKMQ (reference sequence). Trimming at V came to 5 bases and at J to 0 bases, leaving 7 bases not matched to a gene. The CDR3 sequence is CASSPRTGYSGNTIYF. Written as DNA, the CDR3 is TGTGCCAGCAGCCCGCGGACAGGCTACTCTGGAAACACCATATATTTT.

The chain uses TRBV7-9 and TRBJ2-3; 8 bases agree with TRBD1. Germline values: CDR1 SEHNR, CDR2 FQNEAQ (reference sequence). The J segment lost 4 bases and the V segment lost 6 bases, leaving 9 bases of the junction unmatched. The CDR3 runs 15 residues. The CDR3 sequence is CASSFTGGMADTQYF. The CDR3 bases are TGTGCCAGCAGTTTTACAGGGGGGATGGCAGATACGCAGTATTTT.

This clone was seen just once. The chain uses TRBV7-9 and TRBJ1-3; D is uncertain. The CDR3 has 12 residues. Trimming pared 1 base from V and 4 bases from J, leaving 2 bases between. Germline-derived CDR1 and CDR2 are SEHNR and FQNEAQ (reference sequence). Here the CDR3 reads CASSLGGNTIYF. The CDR3 DNA sequence: TGTGCCAGCAGCTTAGGAGGAAACACCATATATTTT.

This rearrangement joins TRBV20-1 to TRBJ2-2; D gene uncertain. This CDR3 is built from 11 residues. The germline V and J ends were trimmed by 5 bases and 7 bases, with 8 bases remaining between them. Germline values: CDR1 DFQATT, CDR2 SNEGSKA (reference sequence). The CDR3 DNA is TGCAGTGCTCATTTGAACGGGGAGCTGTTTTTT. This gives the protein CSAHLNGELFF.

CDR3 in DNA: TGTGCCACCAGCAGAGACCAGTCAGGTGACATTCAGTACTTC. Its protein product is CATSRDQSGDIQYF. The chain couples TRBV15 to TRBJ2-4, with D uncertain. The CDR3 covers 14 residues. Per the germline V gene, CDR1 is LNHNV and CDR2 is YYDKDF (reference sequence). Deletions cut 0 bases from V and 8 bases from J, with 11 bases between.

The V and J genes are TRBV2 and TRBJ2-7; D may correspond to TRBD1 or TRBD2 (6 bases each). V lost 5 bases to trimming and J lost 5 bases, with 16 bases between them. This CDR3 is built from 14 residues. Germline CDR1 is SNHLY and CDR2 is FYNNEI. The CDR3 protein is CASSLSLGGNEQYF. In nucleotides, the CDR3 is TGTGCCAGCAGTTTGAGTCTCGGGGGCAACGAGCAGTACTTC.

This chain links TRBV4-3 with TRBJ2-1, with D tentatively TRBD1 or TRBD2 (7 bases each). Germline V gene data show CDR1 as LGHNA and CDR2 as YSLEER. The CDR3 spans 15 residues. Trimming removed 0 bases at V and 8 bases at J, with 14 bases between. The CDR3 DNA reads as TGCGCCAGCAGCCAAGATTCAGGGGGGGCGGATGAGCAGTTCTTC. Its protein product is CASSQDSGGADEQFF.

The CDR3, as DNA: TGTGCCAGCAATCCTAGCGGGAATCTGGGGGAGCAGTACTTC. Amino acids: CASNPSGNLGEQYF. This chain connects TRBV6-1 to TRBJ2-7, with 9 bases aligning to TRBD2. The length of the CDR3 is 14 residues. V lost 7 bases to trimming and J lost 7 bases; unmatched junction nucleotides: 11. Germline CDR1 reads MNHNS; CDR2 reads SASEGT.